This T cell receptor (beta chain) came from a study of shared T cell receptors in the human thymus (dated by TCRdb to about 2021). About the study as a whole: The study examined how the human thymus generates shared, self-reactive T-cell receptor alpha chains.

From cysteine to phenylalanine, the CDR3 is 15 amino acids long. The CDR3 DNA has 45 bases and is translated from base 1. The germline V gene (reference sequence) gives CDR1 as SEHNR and CDR2 as FQNEAQ. V is pared back by 3 bases and J by 2 bases, with 12 bases lying between the germline termini. Notes on this clone: Its antigen is currently not known. No base quality information exists; no much larger clone differs at one position.

Library construction relied on the immunoSEQ multiplex PCR assay. Held by TCRdb, this immuneACCESS table contains in-frame sequences only and omits some clones. Under half of the omission traces to an unresolved V gene where checked; the cause of the rest is unknown. This sample is represented by around 340,000 clones; 85% to 95% of them were singletons. The ten most abundant clones make up roughly 0.021% of the sample. The TCR sequence derives from a human donor. Sequences were obtained from thymocytes. Recombination joined TRBV7-9 with TRBJ2-3; a weak D assignment points to TRBD2 (5 bases agree). CDR3 sequence: CASSLALAHTDTQYF. The bases read TGTGCCAGCAGCTTGGCGCTAGCTCACACAGATACGCAGTATTTT.